The entry that follows covers one TCR beta chain sequence. Its antigen is unidentified. The data were obtained in a study of memory CD4+ T cells and cytomegalovirus serostatus. In the source study's methods: Out-of-frame sequences were removed, leaving 2,204,828 distinct TCRbeta sequences. Sequenced by immunoSEQ multiplex PCR; TCRdb stores in-frame clones only, minus some. D and trimming come from the DNA, and the V and J calls and clone size come from that table. The data hold under 40,000 clones, with around 79% observed a single time. Single viable CD3+CD4+CD8-CD45RO+ cells were sorted as the memory CD4+ T cells. Germline lookup yields CDR1 SQVTM and CDR2 ANQGSEA. Trimming removed 2 bases from V and 5 bases from J; junction bases left unmatched: 4. The CDR3 runs 13 residues. Study observations and caveats: CMV serostatus prediction reached median AUC approximately 0.96, or 0.89 with US-trained model.

Sequencing used memory CD4+ T cells from blood. The chain recombines TRBV29-1 with TRBJ2-3; 7 nucleotides match TRBD1. The origin of this receptor is an adult in good health and CMV-seropositive. DNA of the CDR3: TGCAGCGTTGAAAAGGGGGCTGGAGATACGCAGTATTTT. Translating it yields CSVEKGAGDTQYF.